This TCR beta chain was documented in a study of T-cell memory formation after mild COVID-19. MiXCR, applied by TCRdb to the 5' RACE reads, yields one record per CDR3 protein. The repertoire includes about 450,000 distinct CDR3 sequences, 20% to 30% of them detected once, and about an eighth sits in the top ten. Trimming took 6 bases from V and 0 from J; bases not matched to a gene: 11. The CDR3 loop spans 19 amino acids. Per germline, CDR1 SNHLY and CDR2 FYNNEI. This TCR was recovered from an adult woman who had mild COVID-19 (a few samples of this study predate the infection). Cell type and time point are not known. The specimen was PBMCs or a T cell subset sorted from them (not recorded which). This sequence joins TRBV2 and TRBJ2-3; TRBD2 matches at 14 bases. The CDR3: CASRARLAGGDTSTDTQYF. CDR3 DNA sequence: TGTGCCAGCAGGGCCCGACTAGCGGGGGGGGATACCAGCACAGATACGCAGTATTTT.